This T cell receptor beta chain was profiled in a study of T cells in localized non-small cell lung cancer. Overall study findings and caveats: In adjacent lung appeared a median around 62 of the top 100 tumor clones. Uninvolved adjacent lung, not tumor, had the highest T cell clonality.

The table came from immunoSEQ multiplex PCR; TCRdb's copy has only in-frame clones and leaves some out. This sample has approximately 5,000 clones, with more than 65% found just once. Points on this clone: The target antigen is unknown.

V lost 5 bases to trimming and J lost 3 bases; unmatched junction nucleotides: 6. The CDR3 length is 15 residues. From germline, CDR1 is SEHNR and CDR2 FQNEAQ (reference sequence). The sequencing used peripheral blood mononuclear cells, collected before any cancer treatment. The chain employs TRBV7-9 and TRBJ1-5; the match to TRBD1 covers 8 bases. This receptor was identified in a female donor older than 55 with stage II lung adenocarcinoma. The CDR3 loop is CASSRGQGHNQPQHF. CDR3 bases: TGTGCCAGCAGCCGTGGACAGGGTCACAATCAGCCCCAGCATTTT.